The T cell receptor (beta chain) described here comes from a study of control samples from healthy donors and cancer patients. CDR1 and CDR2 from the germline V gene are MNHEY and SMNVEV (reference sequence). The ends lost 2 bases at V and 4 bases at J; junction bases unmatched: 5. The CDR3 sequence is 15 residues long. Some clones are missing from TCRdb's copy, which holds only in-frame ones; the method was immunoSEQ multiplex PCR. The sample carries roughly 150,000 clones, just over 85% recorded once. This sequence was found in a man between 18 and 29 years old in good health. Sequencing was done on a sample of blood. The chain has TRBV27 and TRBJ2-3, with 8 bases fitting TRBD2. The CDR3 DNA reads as TGTGCCAGCAGTTTAGGCGGGAGGCTCTCAGATACGCAGTATTTT. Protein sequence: CASSLGGRLSDTQYF.